The clone carrying this T cell receptor beta chain occurred many times. Its antigen is unknown. The sample is drawn from a study of neurological immune-mediated disorders. The study, taken as a whole, reports: The highest TCR clonal expansion occurred in HTLV-1-associated myelopathy; multiple sclerosis fell below healthy controls. Among expanded clones, no CDR3 amino acid sequences were shared across subjects, a pattern suggesting private repertoires in all groups.

The V end was cut by 4 bases, the J end by 0 bases, with 7 bases between. CDR3 length equals 14 residues. By 5'RACE with 10-nucleotide random UMIs, the cDNA was made. TCRdb re-called the 5' RACE reads through MiXCR, storing one row per CDR3 protein. Of some 61,000 distinct CDR3 sequences detected, less than 4% appear once; the ten largest clones hold 1% to 1.5%. The chain combines TRBV12-3 or TRBV12-4 with TRBJ1-5, with D unresolved. What was sequenced was PBMCs. The receptor was isolated from a man younger than 45 with multiple sclerosis. This CDR3 reads CASSYQYSNQPQHF. The DNA of the CDR3 is TGTGCCAGCAGTTACCAGTATAGCAATCAGCCCCAGCATTTT.